Shown below are 17 T cell receptor beta chains from a single sample sequenced in a study of T cells after yellow fever vaccination (dated by TCRdb to the late 2010s). Taken with the paper, the label for treatment or condition translates to: live attenuated yellow fever vaccine strain. The library was obtained by 5' RACE. TCRdb lists the instrument as Illumina NovaSeq 6000. The public sequencing data were trimmed at Q25 with fastp and processed into clonotypes with MiXCR by TCRdb, which kept only in-frame beta chains. Rows merge per CDR3 protein into single entries with the most common DNA and genes. The sample table holds a few hundred thousand distinct CDR3 sequences, of which approximately 3.8% were seen once. The top ten constitute around 20% of the sample. Source: PBMCs, taken on the day of the yellow fever booster vaccination. The receptors shown here come from a man between 18 and 35 years old who received the YFV17D yellow fever vaccine.

This clonotype was seen only a few times. The rearrangement links TRBV11-2 to TRBJ2-1; 8 positions agree with TRBD2. CDR1 SGHAT and CDR2 FQNNGV come from the germline V gene. J gave up 0 bases and V 2 bases, and 12 bases lay outside the gene matches. The CDR3 runs 19 residues. DNA for the CDR3: TGTGCCAGCAGCTTATTTCGAGGCACTAGCGGTTTCTCCTACAATGAGCAGTTCTTC. It is translated as CASSLFRGTSGFSYNEQFF.

This clonotype has ten or more counts. The chain employs TRBV27 and TRBJ2-5; D remains ambiguous. The CDR3 extends over 15 amino acids. V lost 3 bases, J lost 1 base, and 12 bases lay in between. The germline CDR1 and CDR2 sequences are MNHEY and SMNVEV (reference sequence). CDR3 protein: CASSLYLSRQETQYF. CDR3 nucleotides: TGTGCCAGCAGTTTGTACCTATCCCGCCAAGAGACCCAGTACTTC.

The sample holds many counts of this clonotype. The chain links TRBV4-3 to TRBJ2-3, with D perhaps given as TRBD1 or TRBD2 (5 bases each). V was clipped by 1 base and J by 4 bases, with 9 bases between them. Germline CDR1 LGHNA, CDR2 YSLEER. CDR3 size: 14 residues. The CDR3 DNA follows: TGCGCCAGCAGCCAAGGTCCGGGGCCAGATACGCAGTATTTT. This sequence encodes CASSQGPGPDTQYF.

The chain carries TRBV11-1 and TRBJ1-1, with D uncertain. This CDR3 is built from 17 residues. Trimming removed 6 bases at V and 3 bases at J, with 23 bases between. Germline CDR1 and CDR2: SGHAT and FQDESV (reference sequence). This CDR3 is CASRPTHTSPSDTEAFF. CDR3 DNA: TGTGCCAGCAGGCCGACACACACTTCCCCGTCGGACACTGAAGCTTTCTTT.

This chain links TRBV19 with TRBJ1-2, with D possibly matching TRBD1 (5 bases). Trimming took 4 bases from V and 0 from J, leaving 12 bases between them. CDR1 and CDR2 (germline): LNHDA, SQIVND (reference sequence). The CDR3 spans 15 residues. CDR3 coding DNA: TGTGCCAGTAGTAGCCCCGGGACTTCTAACTATGGCTACACCTTC. Protein sequence: CASSSPGTSNYGYTF.

This clonotype was detected a few times. The chain carries TRBV10-3 and TRBJ2-3, with a tentative D call TRBD1 (5 bases). V lost 2 bases and J 5 bases, leaving 17 bases between the germline ends. The CDR3 is 16 amino acids. Germline CDR1 reads ENHRY; CDR2 reads SYGVKD. DNA for the CDR3: TGTGCCATCAGTGAGGGTGGTGTAGGGGCTAGAGATACGCAGTATTTT. Amino acid sequence: CAISEGGVGARDTQYF.

The chain is built from TRBV11-2 and TRBJ2-5; D gene unclear. Germline V gene data show CDR1 as SGHAT and CDR2 as FQNNGV. The CDR3 runs 13 residues. V dropped 3 bases and J dropped 0 bases, with 5 bases sitting between them. As DNA, the CDR3 is TGTGCCAGCAGCTTGTGGAACCAAGAGACCCAGTACTTC. Protein sequence: CASSLWNQETQYF.

This clonotype came up many times. The gene calls are TRBV10-3 and TRBJ2-1; 7 bases map to TRBD1. Germline loops: CDR1 ENHRY, CDR2 SYGVKD. CDR3 length equals 16 residues. Losses at the gene ends were 6 bases for V and 0 bases for J; bases not matched to a gene: 8. The CDR3 DNA reads as TGTGCCATCAGGAGGACAGGAGCCCGCTCCTACAATGAGCAGTTCTTC. Amino acid sequence: CAIRRTGARSYNEQFF.

This clonotype was recorded at least ten times. The V and J genes are TRBV7-2 and TRBJ1-1; no definite D call. Germline CDR1 is SGHTA and CDR2 is FQGNSA. The CDR3 is 14 residues long. Trimming left V 4 bases short and J 0 bases short, with 9 bases between. CDR3 nucleotides: TGTGCCAGCAGCTACCGGACCGTGAACACTGAAGCTTTCTTT. Its translation is CASSYRTVNTEAFF.

In this sample, this clonotype turned up many times. The J gene is TRBJ1-6, the V gene TRBV7-8; the D gene is possibly TRBD1 (5 bases). The CDR3 spans 15 residues. CDR1 SGHVS and CDR2 FQNEAQ come from the germline V gene. Trimming cost V 5 bases and J 8 bases, with 16 bases left between them. CDR3 sequence: CASSQIQDGYSPLHF. The CDR3 bases are TGTGCCAGCAGCCAAATACAGGATGGATATTCACCCCTCCACTTT.

This clonotype appeared many times. The gene calls are TRBV29-1 and TRBJ2-1; 7 nucleotides match TRBD2. The CDR3 is 12 amino acids. CDR1 SQVTM and CDR2 ANQGSEA come from the germline V gene. With 1 base clipped from V and 12 bases from J, the junction kept 6 bases outside the gene matches. CDR3 sequence reads: CSVEGSASGQFF. In DNA form, the CDR3 reads TGCAGCGTTGAAGGATCGGCTAGCGGGCAGTTCTTC.

Many counts were recorded for this clonotype. The chain employs TRBV7-2 and TRBJ2-5, with no clear D. Trimming pared 0 bases from V and 4 bases from J, leaving 12 bases between. The CDR3 covers 15 residues. CDR1 and CDR2 (germline): SGHTA, FQGNSA. Here the CDR3 DNA reads TGTGCCAGCAGCTTAGCAGGCAGGTCCGGAGAGACCCAGTACTTC. Residues: CASSLAGRSGETQYF.

At least ten counts were recorded for this clonotype. J is TRBJ2-3 and V is TRBV20-1; 7 bases line up with TRBD2. Per the germline V gene, CDR1 is DFQATT and CDR2 is SNEGSKA (reference sequence). The CDR3 is 11 residues long. V shed 5 bases and J 8 bases; nucleotides not matched to a gene: 4. CDR3 protein: CSAGPGGTQYF. The DNA for the CDR3 is TGCAGTGCTGGCCCGGGAGGTACGCAGTATTTT.

This clonotype was recorded many times. This chain connects TRBV4-3 to TRBJ2-3; D remains ambiguous. The CDR3 runs 17 residues. The V gene lost 1 base and the J gene lost 4 bases, with 18 bases spanning the gap. Germline V gene data show CDR1 as LGHNA and CDR2 as YSLEER. The CDR3 DNA follows: TGCGCCAGCAGCCAAGGGCCCCTAGACGAGATAGCAGATACGCAGTATTTT. Translating it yields CASSQGPLDEIADTQYF.

Ten or more counts support this clonotype. This chain links TRBV27 with TRBJ2-5; no definite D call. This CDR3 comprises 13 residues. The germline V gene has CDR1 MNHEY and CDR2 SMNVEV (reference sequence). V was clipped by 3 bases and J by 6 bases, with 11 bases between them. This chain's CDR3 is CASSLDLSKTQYF. CDR3 coding DNA: TGTGCCAGCAGTTTGGATTTGTCCAAGACCCAGTACTTC.

As regards this clonotype: Germline is not matched at one junction end, which may reflect a read error. This rearrangement joins TRBV7-7 to TRBJ2-1; 7 positions agree with TRBD1. CDR3 length equals 13 residues. Germline CDR1 and CDR2: SSHAT and FNYEAQ (reference sequence). The DNA for the CDR3 is TGTGCTAGCAGCTTAGCTAGGGGGCGTGAGCAGTTCTTC. As protein: CASSLARGREQFF.

This clonotype was recorded many times. The genes are TRBV6-2 or TRBV6-3 and TRBJ2-3, with unresolved D. V lost 6 bases and J 13 bases, leaving 20 bases between the germline ends. Per germline, CDR1 MNHEY and CDR2 SVGEGT. The CDR3 length is 13 residues. DNA of the CDR3: TGTGCCAGCAGCCGAAGAACCGGGCCCCCAGAGTATTTT. This codes for CASSRRTGPPEYF.